This T cell receptor beta chain stems from a study of blood T cell repertoires in COVID-19. The CDR3 runs 17 residues. The assay was immunoSEQ multiplex PCR, and TCRdb's table has in-frame clones only and misses some. The data hold about 83,000 clones, with about 90% observed a single time. This receptor was obtained from a woman in her forties or fifties with active or convalescent COVID-19. Sequencing was done on a sample of peripheral blood. J is TRBJ2-2 and V is TRBV21-1; the table calls TRBD2, which could not be checked here. TRBV21-1 is assigned pseudogene status. CDR3: CASRKPKTATNTGELFF. The CDR3 DNA sequence: TGTGCCAGCAGGAAACCTAAGACTGCTACGAACACCGGGGAGCTGTTTTTT.